One sample yielded the 3 T cell receptor beta chains listed below, sequenced in a study of memory CD4+ T cells and cytomegalovirus serostatus. Libraries were prepared by immunoSEQ multiplex PCR; TCRdb keeps only in-frame clonotypes and omits some of them. The data show about 29,000 clones, about 80% seen once. The sort gate was single viable CD3+CD4+CD8-CD45RO+ cells for memory CD4+ T cells. Sequencing used memory CD4+ T cells from blood. Every receptor here comes from an adult in good health and CMV-seronegative.

This clone was observed a handful of times. This chain joins TRBV6-5 and TRBJ1-2; D is unresolved. Trimming shortened V by 10 bases and J by 7 bases, and 13 bases separated the two germline ends. The CDR3 is 11 residues long. Germline V CDR1 and CDR2: MNHEY, SVGAGI. CDR3 region: CATYSEAGYTF. In DNA form, the CDR3 reads TGTGCCACCTACTCCGAGGCTGGCTACACCTTC.

This clone turned up a few times. V gene TRBV12-5 combines with J gene TRBJ1-1; 8 bases fit TRBD1. Per the germline V gene, CDR1 is LGHNT and CDR2 is FRNRAP. With 7 bases clipped from V and 3 bases from J, the junction kept 4 bases outside the gene matches. There are 13 residues in the CDR3. In DNA, the CDR3 is TGTGCTAGTGCCAAACAGGGGGACACTGAAGCTTTCTTT. Residues: CASAKQGDTEAFF.

This clone has just one count. The rearrangement joins TRBV19 to TRBJ2-1, with 8 positions matching TRBD1. Trimming removed 6 bases from V and 6 bases from J; junction bases left unmatched: 10. This CDR3 spans 15 amino acids. In germline, CDR1 is LNHDA, CDR2 SQIVND (reference sequence). CDR3 sequence: CASRDRTGRSNEQFF. The CDR3 DNA follows: TGTGCCAGTAGAGACCGGACAGGGCGATCCAATGAGCAGTTCTTC.